This T cell receptor (beta chain) derives from a study of blood T cell repertoires in COVID-19. Study context: The United States, Italy and Spain were the sources of the acute and convalescent COVID-19 samples. Sample material is recorded as cDNA or gDNA derived from T cells, B-cell-depleted T cells, or PBMCs.

The CDR3 contains 13 residues. V lost 3 bases and J 2 bases, leaving 7 bases between the germline ends. In the authors' workflow: Counts of nucleated cells, estimated from reference gene primer amplification, were obtained. The protocol was immunoSEQ multiplex PCR, while the TCRdb copy is restricted to in-frame clones and leaves out a portion. V and J calls and clone size come straight from that table; D and trimming were deduced from the DNA. Of about 67,000 clones listed, around nine tenths were seen once; the top ten hold 15% to 20%. The gene calls are TRBV12-3 or TRBV12-4 and TRBJ1-1; a weak D match, TRBD1 (6 bases). This clonotype was sampled from an elderly woman with acute or convalescent COVID-19. The sequenced material came from peripheral blood. CDR3 DNA: TGTGCCAGCAGTTTGGGACACAACACTGAAGCTTTCTTT. This gives the protein CASSLGHNTEAFF.